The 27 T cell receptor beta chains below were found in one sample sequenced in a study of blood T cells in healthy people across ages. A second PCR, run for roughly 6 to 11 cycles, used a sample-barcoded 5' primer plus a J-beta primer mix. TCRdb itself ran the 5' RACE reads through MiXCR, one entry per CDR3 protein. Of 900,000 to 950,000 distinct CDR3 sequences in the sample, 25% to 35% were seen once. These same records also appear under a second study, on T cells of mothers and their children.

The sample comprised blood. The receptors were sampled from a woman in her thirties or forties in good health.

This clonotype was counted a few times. The CDR3 region has the DNA TGTGCCAGCAGTTTTAAGGGCCTACTAGCCAAAAACATTCAGTACTTC. It codes for CASSFKGLLAKNIQYF. V gene TRBV28 combines with J gene TRBJ2-4, with D hard to call. This CDR3 has 16 residues. Trimming took 3 bases from V and 0 from J, leaving 12 bases between them. Germline lookup yields CDR1 MDHEN and CDR2 SYDVKM.

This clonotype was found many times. The CDR3 region is CASSLAHDYEQYF. The CDR3 DNA sequence: TGTGCCAGCAGCTTAGCGCATGACTACGAGCAGTACTTC. The rearrangement joins TRBV7-8 to TRBJ2-7, with no clear D. Germline-derived CDR1 and CDR2 are SGHVS and FQNEAQ. The CDR3 sequence is 13 residues long. The V end lost 0 bases, the J end lost 3 bases, and 6 bases lay between the germline ends.

CDR3 residues: CATSRATEGGSPLHF. DNA for the CDR3: TGTGCCACCAGCAGGGCTACTGAGGGGGGCTCACCCCTCCACTTT. V gene TRBV15 combines with J gene TRBJ1-6, with a possible D match to TRBD1 (6 bases). This CDR3 has 15 amino acids. V lost 3 bases to trimming and J lost 10 bases, with 16 bases between them. CDR1 is LNHNV, CDR2 YYDKDF, per germline (reference sequence).

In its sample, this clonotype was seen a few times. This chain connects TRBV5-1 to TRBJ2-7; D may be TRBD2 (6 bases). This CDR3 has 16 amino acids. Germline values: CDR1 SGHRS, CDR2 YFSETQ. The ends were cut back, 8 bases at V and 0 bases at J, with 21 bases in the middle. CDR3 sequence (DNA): TGCGCCAGTACTCTCTTCCCGGTCGGGGGCTCCTACGAGCAGTACTTC. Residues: CASTLFPVGGSYEQYF.

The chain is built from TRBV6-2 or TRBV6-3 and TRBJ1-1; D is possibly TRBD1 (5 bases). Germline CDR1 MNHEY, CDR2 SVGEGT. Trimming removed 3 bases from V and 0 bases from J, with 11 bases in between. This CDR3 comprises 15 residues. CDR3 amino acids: CASSYLGAMNTEAFF. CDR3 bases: TGTGCCAGCAGTTATCTCGGGGCCATGAACACTGAAGCTTTCTTT.

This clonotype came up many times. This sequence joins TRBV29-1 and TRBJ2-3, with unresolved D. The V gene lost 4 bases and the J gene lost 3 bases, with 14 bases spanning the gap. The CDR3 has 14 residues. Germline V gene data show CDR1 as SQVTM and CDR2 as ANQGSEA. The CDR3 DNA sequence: TGCAGCGTTGTGAGGATCCAAAGTACAGATACGCAGTATTTT. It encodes CSVVRIQSTDTQYF.

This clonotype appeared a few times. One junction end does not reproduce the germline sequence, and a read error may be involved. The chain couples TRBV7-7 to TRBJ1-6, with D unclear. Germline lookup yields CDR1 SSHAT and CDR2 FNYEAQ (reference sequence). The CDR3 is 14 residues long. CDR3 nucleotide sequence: TGTGCTAGCAGCCAAGACTTAGCTAATTCACCCCTCCACTTT. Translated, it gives CASSQDLANSPLHF.

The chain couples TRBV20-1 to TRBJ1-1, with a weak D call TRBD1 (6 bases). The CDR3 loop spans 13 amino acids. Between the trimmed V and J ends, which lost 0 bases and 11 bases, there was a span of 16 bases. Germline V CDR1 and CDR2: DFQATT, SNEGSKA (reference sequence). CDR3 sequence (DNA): TGCAGTGCTAGAGATACCGGGGGCGCATCGGCTTTCTTT. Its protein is CSARDTGGASAFF.

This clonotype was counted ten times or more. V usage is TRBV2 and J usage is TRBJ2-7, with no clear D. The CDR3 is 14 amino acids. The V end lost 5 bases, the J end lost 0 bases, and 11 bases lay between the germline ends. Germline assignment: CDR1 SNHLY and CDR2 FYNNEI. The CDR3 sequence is CASSPGLPSYEQYF. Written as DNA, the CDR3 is TGTGCCAGCAGTCCCGGTCTCCCCTCCTACGAGCAGTACTTC.

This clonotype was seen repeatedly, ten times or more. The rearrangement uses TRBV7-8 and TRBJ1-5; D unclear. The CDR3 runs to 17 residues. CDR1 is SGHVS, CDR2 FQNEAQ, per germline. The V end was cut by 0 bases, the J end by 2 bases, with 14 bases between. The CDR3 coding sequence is TGTGCCAGCAGCTTAGCGCTGTGGAGGTTAGGCAATCAGCCCCAGCATTTT. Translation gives CASSLALWRLGNQPQHF.

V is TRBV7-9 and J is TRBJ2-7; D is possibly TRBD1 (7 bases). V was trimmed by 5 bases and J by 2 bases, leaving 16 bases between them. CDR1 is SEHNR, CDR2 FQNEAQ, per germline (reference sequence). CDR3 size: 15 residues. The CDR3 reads CASSVGGTVTYEQYF. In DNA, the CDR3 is TGTGCCAGCAGCGTAGGAGGGACAGTCACCTACGAGCAGTACTTC.

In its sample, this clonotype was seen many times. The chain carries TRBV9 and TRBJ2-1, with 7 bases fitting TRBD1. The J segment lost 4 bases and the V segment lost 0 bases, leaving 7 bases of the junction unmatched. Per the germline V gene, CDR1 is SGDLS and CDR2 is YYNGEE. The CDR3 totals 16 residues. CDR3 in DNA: TGTGCCAGCAGCGTAGGAGGGGGCGCTTCGTACAATGAGCAGTTCTTC. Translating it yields CASSVGGGASYNEQFF.

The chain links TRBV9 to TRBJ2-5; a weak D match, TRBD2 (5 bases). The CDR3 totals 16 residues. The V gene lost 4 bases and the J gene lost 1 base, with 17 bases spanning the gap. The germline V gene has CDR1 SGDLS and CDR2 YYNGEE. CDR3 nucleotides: TGTGCCAGCAGCACACAACTAGTGGCCGTCCAAGAGACCCAGTACTTC. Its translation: CASSTQLVAVQETQYF. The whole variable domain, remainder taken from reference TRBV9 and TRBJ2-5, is DSGVTQTPKHLITATGQRVTLRCSPRSGDLSVYWYQQSLDQGLQFLIQYYNGEERAKGNILERFSAQQFPDLHSELNLSSLELGDSALYFCASSTQLVAVQETQYFGPGTRLLVL.

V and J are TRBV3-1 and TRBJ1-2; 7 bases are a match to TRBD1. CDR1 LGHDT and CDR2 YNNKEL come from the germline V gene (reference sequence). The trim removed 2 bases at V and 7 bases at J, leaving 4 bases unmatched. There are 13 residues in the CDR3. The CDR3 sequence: CASSQKQGSGYTF. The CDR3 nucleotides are TGTGCCAGCAGCCAAAAACAGGGGAGTGGCTACACCTTC.

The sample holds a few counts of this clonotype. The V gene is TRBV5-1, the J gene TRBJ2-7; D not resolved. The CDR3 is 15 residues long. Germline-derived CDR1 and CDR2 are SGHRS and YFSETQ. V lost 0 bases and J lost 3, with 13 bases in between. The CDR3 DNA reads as TGCGCCAGCAGCTTGGAAGACGTAAGATGCTACGAGCAGTACTTC. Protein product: CASSLEDVRCYEQYF.

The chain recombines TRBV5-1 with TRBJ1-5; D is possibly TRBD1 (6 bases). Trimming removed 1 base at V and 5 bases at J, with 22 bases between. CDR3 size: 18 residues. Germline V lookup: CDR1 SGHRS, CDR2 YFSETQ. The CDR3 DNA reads TGCGCCAGCAGCTTGAGACCTCACGTACAGGGAATTGATCAGCCCCAGCATTTT. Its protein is CASSLRPHVQGIDQPQHF. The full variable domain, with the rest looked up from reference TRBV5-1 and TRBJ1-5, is KAGVTQTPRYLIKTRGQQVTLSCSPISGHRSVSWYQQTPGQGLQFLFEYFSETQRNKGNFPGRFSGRQFSNSRSEMNVSTLELGDSALYLCASSLRPHVQGIDQPQHFGDGTRLSIL.

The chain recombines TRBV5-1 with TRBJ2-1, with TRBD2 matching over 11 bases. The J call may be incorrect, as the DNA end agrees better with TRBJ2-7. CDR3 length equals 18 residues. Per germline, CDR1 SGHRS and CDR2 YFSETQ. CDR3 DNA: TGCGCCAGCAGCTTGGCACTAGCGGGAGCTACACCTTACAATGAGCAGTACTTC. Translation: CASSLALAGATPYNEQYF.

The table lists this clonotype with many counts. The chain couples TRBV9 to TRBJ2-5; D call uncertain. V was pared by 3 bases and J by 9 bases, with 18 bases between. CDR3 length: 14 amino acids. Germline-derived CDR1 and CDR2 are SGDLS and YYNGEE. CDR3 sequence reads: CASSGTQMLGPQYF. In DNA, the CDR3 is TGTGCCAGCAGCGGAACACAGATGCTAGGCCCCCAGTACTTC.

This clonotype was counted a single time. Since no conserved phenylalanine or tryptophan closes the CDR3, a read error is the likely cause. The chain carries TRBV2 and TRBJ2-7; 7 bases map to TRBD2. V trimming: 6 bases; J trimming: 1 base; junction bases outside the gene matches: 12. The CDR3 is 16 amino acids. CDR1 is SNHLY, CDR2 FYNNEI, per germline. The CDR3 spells CASRPLASGLSYEQYC. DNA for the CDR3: TGTGCCAGCAGGCCCCTCGCTAGCGGTCTATCCTACGAGCAGTACTGC.

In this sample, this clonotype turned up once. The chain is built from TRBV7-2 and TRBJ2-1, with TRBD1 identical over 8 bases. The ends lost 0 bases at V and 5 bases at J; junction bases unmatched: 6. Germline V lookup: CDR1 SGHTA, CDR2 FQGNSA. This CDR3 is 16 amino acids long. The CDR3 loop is CASSLARDRFNNEQFF. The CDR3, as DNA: TGTGCCAGCAGCTTAGCCAGGGACAGGTTCAACAATGAGCAGTTCTTC.

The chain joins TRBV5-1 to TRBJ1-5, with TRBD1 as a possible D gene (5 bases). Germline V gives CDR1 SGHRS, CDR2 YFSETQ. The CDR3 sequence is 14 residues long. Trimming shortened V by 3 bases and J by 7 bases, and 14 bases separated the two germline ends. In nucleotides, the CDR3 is TGCGCCAGCAGCTGGGGGGAGTCGGAACAGCCCCAGCATTTT. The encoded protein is CASSWGESEQPQHF.

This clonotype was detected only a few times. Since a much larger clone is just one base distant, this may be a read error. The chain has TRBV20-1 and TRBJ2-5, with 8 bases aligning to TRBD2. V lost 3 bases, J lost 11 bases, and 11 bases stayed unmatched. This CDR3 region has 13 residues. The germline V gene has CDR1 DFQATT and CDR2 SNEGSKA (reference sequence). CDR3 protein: CSASGGADNEQYF. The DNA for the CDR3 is TGCAGTGCTAGCGGGGGGGCCGACAATGAGCAGTACTTC.

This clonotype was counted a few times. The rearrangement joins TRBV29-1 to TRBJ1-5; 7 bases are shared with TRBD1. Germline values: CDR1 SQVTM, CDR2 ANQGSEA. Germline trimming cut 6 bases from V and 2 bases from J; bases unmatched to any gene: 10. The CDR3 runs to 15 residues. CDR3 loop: CSVLTTGTGNQPQHF. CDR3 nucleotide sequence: TGCAGCGTCTTAACGACAGGGACGGGCAATCAGCCCCAGCATTTT.

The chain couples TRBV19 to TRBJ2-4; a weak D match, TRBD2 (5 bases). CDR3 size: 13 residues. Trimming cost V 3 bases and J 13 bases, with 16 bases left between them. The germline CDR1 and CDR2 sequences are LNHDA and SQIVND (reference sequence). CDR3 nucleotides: TGTGCCAGTAGTATCCATTTCCCTGGGGAGCAGTACTTC. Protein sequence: CASSIHFPGEQYF.

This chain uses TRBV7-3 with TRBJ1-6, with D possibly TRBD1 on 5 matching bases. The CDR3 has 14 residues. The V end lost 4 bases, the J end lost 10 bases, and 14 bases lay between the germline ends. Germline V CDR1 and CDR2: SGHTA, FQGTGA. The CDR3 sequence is CASSSSGAGSPLHF. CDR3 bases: TGTGCCAGCAGCTCCTCCGGGGCAGGCTCACCCCTCCACTTT.

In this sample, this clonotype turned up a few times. CDR3 residues: CASSLDVFNQPQHF. The CDR3 DNA sequence: TGTGCCAGCAGCTTAGACGTATTCAATCAGCCCCAGCATTTT. The chain has TRBV7-2 and TRBJ1-5; D gene uncertain. The length of the CDR3 is 14 residues. Germline V gives CDR1 SGHTA, CDR2 FQGNSA. Trimming removed 1 base from V and 3 bases from J, with 7 bases in between. Full variable domain (outside the CDR3, taken from reference TRBV7-2 and TRBJ1-5): GAGVSQSPSNKVTEKGKDVELRCDPISGHTALYWYRQSLGQGLEFLIYFQGNSAPDKSGLPSDRFSAERTGGSVSTLTIQRTQQEDSAVYLCASSLDVFNQPQHFGDGTRLSIL.

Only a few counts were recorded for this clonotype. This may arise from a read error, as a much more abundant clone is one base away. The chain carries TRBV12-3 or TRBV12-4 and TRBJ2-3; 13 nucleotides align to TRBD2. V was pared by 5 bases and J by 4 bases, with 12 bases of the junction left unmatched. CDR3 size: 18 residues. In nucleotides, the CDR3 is TGTGCCAGCAGTCTACGGACTAGCGGGGGAGCTAGCGCAGATACGCAGTATTTT. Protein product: CASSLRTSGGASADTQYF.